What follows is one T cell receptor (beta chain) and its context. This CDR3 region has 14 residues. V lost 0 bases, J lost 8 bases, and 13 bases lay in between. The germline V gene has CDR1 SGHDN and CDR2 FVKESK. This record comes from a study of blood T cell repertoires in COVID-19. Study in general: Material from acute and convalescent COVID-19 was sourced from the United States, Italy and Spain. PBMCs, B-cell-depleted T cells, or T cells were the source of the cDNA or gDNA that made up the material.

Source study methods: Reference gene primer amplification in the assay estimated nucleated cell counts. TCRdb's table, derived via immunoSEQ multiplex PCR, lists solely in-frame clones and lacks some. V and J calls and clone size come straight from that table; D and trimming were deduced from the DNA. This sample has around 160,000 clones, with just over 90% found just once. The receptor's source is a man aged 18 to 29 with acute or convalescent COVID-19. V is TRBV14 and J is TRBJ1-2; a weak D match, TRBD1 (5 bases). The sequenced material came from peripheral blood. Here the CDR3 reads CASSQDLDSRGYTF. In DNA, the CDR3 is TGTGCCAGCAGCCAAGATCTTGACAGTAGGGGCTACACCTTC.